This entry describes one TCR beta chain. TCRdb independently ran MiXCR on the RT-PCR reads; one entry per CDR3 protein. The sample carries about 680,000 distinct CDR3 sequences, 14% recorded once. The CDR3 is 16 amino acids. The ends were cut back, 2 bases at V and 0 bases at J, with 14 bases in the middle. The V gene's germline CDR1 is SGHTA and CDR2 FQGNSA. The TCR comes from a female donor in good health, serving as a healthy control. The sequencing sample was made of memory CD4+ T cells from blood. V and J are TRBV7-2 and TRBJ2-7; D gene ambiguous. CDR3 residues: CASSLYMLGSSYEQYF. Here the CDR3 DNA reads TGTGCCAGCAGCTTATATATGTTGGGCAGCTCCTACGAGCAGTACTTC.